The rows below give T cell receptor beta chains drawn from one sample of a study of T-cell reconstitution after alpha-beta-depleted transplantation in children. TCRdb ran MiXCR on the PCR reads and lists one entry per CDR3 protein. The sample gives 800,000 to 1,000,000 distinct CDR3 sequences, less than 30% of which show up once; 28% is in the top ten. The material sequenced was PBMCs, mostly from graft donor cells, taken 360 days after TCRalphabeta/CD19-depleted stem cell transplant. These receptors came from a boy in the first two years of life who had a stem cell transplant for SCID, so the T cells may come from the graft donor. Each CDR3 is given with its conserved first and last residue. The order of the fields is clone size, CDR3 length, D gene, J gene, V gene, CDR3 protein, CDR3 DNA. D genes are given only for firm matches. Clone size is stated in some rows and not others, as once, few, many or a class when expanded.

abundance: few
len: 17
d_gene: TRBD1
j_gene: TRBJ2-3
v_gene: TRBV2
CDR3aa: CASFIGTGYRDTDTQYF
CDR3nt: TGTGCCAGCTTCATAGGGACAGGGTATCGGGACACAGATACGCAGTATTTT

abundance: few
len: 13
d_gene: NA
j_gene: TRBJ2-1
v_gene: TRBV12-5
CDR3aa: CASGLVPTSEQFF
CDR3nt: TGTGCTAGTGGTTTGGTACCGACAAGTGAGCAGTTCTTC

abundance: NA
len: 17
d_gene: NA
j_gene: TRBJ2-3
v_gene: TRBV25-1
CDR3aa: CASSFWGGPLRTDTQYF
CDR3nt: TGTGCCAGCAGTTTCTGGGGGGGCCCATTGAGAACAGATACGCAGTATTTT

abundance: NA
len: 15
d_gene: NA
j_gene: TRBJ2-7
v_gene: TRBV4-1
CDR3aa: CASSQGGSLSYEQYF
CDR3nt: TGCGCCAGTTCTCAGGGGGGTAGCCTCTCCTACGAGCAGTACTTC

abundance: few
len: 17
d_gene: NA
j_gene: TRBJ2-4
v_gene: TRBV12-3/TRBV12-4
CDR3aa: CASSYYDRGLVKNIQYF
CDR3nt: TGTGCCAGCAGTTACTACGACAGGGGACTAGTCAAAAACATTCAGTACTTC

abundance: few
len: 17
d_gene: TRBD1
j_gene: TRBJ1-1
v_gene: TRBV29-1
CDR3aa: CSVVGARTGGPNTEAFF
CDR3nt: TGCAGCGTTGTAGGGGCCCGGACAGGGGGCCCGAACACTGAAGCTTTCTTT

abundance: NA
len: 20
d_gene: TRBD2
j_gene: TRBJ2-2
v_gene: TRBV24-1
CDR3aa: CATSDPPLTSGGANTGELFF
CDR3nt: TGTGCCACCAGTGACCCTCCTCTGACTAGCGGGGGGGCCAACACCGGGGAGCTGTTTTTT

abundance: many
len: 16
d_gene: TRBD1
j_gene: TRBJ2-2
v_gene: TRBV2
CDR3aa: CASTGQGSMNTGELFF
CDR3nt: TGTGCCAGCACGGGACAGGGGAGTATGAACACCGGGGAGCTGTTTTTT

abundance: NA
len: 15
d_gene: TRBD2
j_gene: TRBJ2-1
v_gene: TRBV27
CDR3aa: CASSQSGGLDSEQFF
CDR3nt: TGTGCCAGCAGCCAGAGCGGGGGGCTGGATAGTGAGCAGTTCTTC

abundance: NA
len: 11
d_gene: NA
j_gene: TRBJ2-5
v_gene: TRBV28
CDR3aa: CASSTGLPQYF
CDR3nt: TGTGCCAGCAGCACGGGACTTCCCCAGTACTTC

abundance: NA
len: 12
d_gene: NA
j_gene: TRBJ2-1
v_gene: TRBV6-6
CDR3aa: CASSPGHFEQFF
CDR3nt: TGTGCCAGCAGCCCGGGGCATTTTGAGCAGTTCTTC

abundance: NA
len: 17
d_gene: TRBD2
j_gene: TRBJ2-5
v_gene: TRBV4-2
CDR3aa: CASSPIGSGGRQETQYF
CDR3nt: TGTGCCAGCAGCCCTATCGGGAGCGGGGGCAGACAAGAGACCCAGTACTTC

abundance: few
len: 15
d_gene: NA
j_gene: TRBJ2-6
v_gene: TRBV6-2/TRBV6-3
CDR3aa: CASRNGGTGANVLTF
CDR3nt: TGTGCCAGCAGAAACGGGGGCACTGGGGCCAACGTCCTGACTTTC

abundance: NA
len: 15
d_gene: NA
j_gene: TRBJ2-7
v_gene: TRBV9
CDR3aa: CASSVGLGNKNEQYF
CDR3nt: TGTGCCAGCAGCGTAGGGCTCGGGAACAAAAACGAGCAGTACTTC

abundance: NA
len: 14
d_gene: NA
j_gene: TRBJ2-5
v_gene: TRBV27
CDR3aa: CASSRRRFGETQYF
CDR3nt: TGTGCCAGCAGCAGACGGCGTTTCGGGGAGACCCAGTACTTC

abundance: NA
len: 14
d_gene: TRBD1
j_gene: TRBJ2-7
v_gene: TRBV5-5
CDR3aa: CASSWNGQGSEQYF
CDR3nt: TGTGCCAGCAGCTGGAATGGACAGGGTAGCGAGCAGTACTTC

abundance: NA
len: 18
d_gene: TRBD2
j_gene: TRBJ2-3
v_gene: TRBV4-3
CDR3aa: CASSQERNSGGFADTQYF
CDR3nt: TGCGCCAGCAGCCAAGAAAGGAATAGCGGGGGGTTCGCAGATACGCAGTATTTT

abundance: NA
len: 13
d_gene: NA
j_gene: TRBJ2-1
v_gene: TRBV6-5
CDR3aa: CASSYGQGGEQFF
CDR3nt: TGTGCCAGCAGTTACGGGCAGGGAGGTGAGCAGTTCTTC

abundance: few
len: 14
d_gene: TRBD1
j_gene: TRBJ1-1
v_gene: TRBV12-3/TRBV12-4
CDR3aa: CASTRQGEGPEAFF
CDR3nt: TGTGCCAGCACCCGACAGGGTGAGGGTCCTGAAGCTTTCTTT

abundance: few
len: 15
d_gene: TRBD2
j_gene: TRBJ2-5
v_gene: TRBV20-1
CDR3aa: CSASGGLGLGETQYF
CDR3nt: TGCAGTGCTAGTGGGGGACTAGGGCTTGGTGAGACCCAGTACTTC

abundance: many
len: 16
d_gene: NA
j_gene: TRBJ2-7
v_gene: TRBV4-1
CDR3aa: CASSQDMGRNSYEQYF
CDR3nt: TGCGCCAGCAGCCAAGATATGGGGCGAAACTCCTACGAGCAGTACTTC

abundance: few
len: 14
d_gene: TRBD1
j_gene: TRBJ2-7
v_gene: TRBV6-1
CDR3aa: CASRTDRGRYEQYF
CDR3nt: TGTGCCAGCAGAACGGACAGGGGGAGATACGAGCAGTACTTC

abundance: few
len: 15
d_gene: NA
j_gene: TRBJ2-3
v_gene: TRBV2
CDR3aa: CASSEEPGGTDTQYF
CDR3nt: TGTGCCAGCAGTGAAGAGCCCGGCGGGACAGATACGCAGTATTTT

abundance: few
len: 15
d_gene: NA
j_gene: TRBJ2-7
v_gene: TRBV9
CDR3aa: CASSVDWAVPYEQYF
CDR3nt: TGTGCCAGCAGCGTAGATTGGGCAGTTCCCTACGAGCAGTACTTC

abundance: few
len: 14
d_gene: NA
j_gene: TRBJ2-4
v_gene: TRBV19
CDR3aa: CASSIDQRGNIQYF
CDR3nt: TGTGCCAGTAGTATAGATCAGAGGGGAAACATTCAGTACTTC

abundance: many
len: 18
d_gene: TRBD2
j_gene: TRBJ2-3
v_gene: TRBV3-1
CDR3aa: CASSQLLLAGAGADTQYF
CDR3nt: TGTGCCAGCAGCCAGCTTCTACTAGCGGGGGCGGGGGCAGATACGCAGTATTTT

abundance: NA
len: 14
d_gene: NA
j_gene: TRBJ1-2
v_gene: TRBV7-2
CDR3aa: CASSLPITGYGYTF
CDR3nt: TGTGCCAGCAGCTTACCGATTACGGGCTATGGCTACACCTTC

abundance: few
len: 17
d_gene: NA
j_gene: TRBJ2-5
v_gene: TRBV4-3
CDR3aa: CASSQDPLPWGEETQYF
CDR3nt: TGCGCCAGCAGCCAAGATCCTCTGCCCTGGGGGGAAGAGACCCAGTACTTC

abundance: NA
len: 14
d_gene: NA
j_gene: TRBJ2-2
v_gene: TRBV27
CDR3aa: CASSYLTGQGELFF
CDR3nt: TGTGCCAGCAGTTATCTTACAGGGCAAGGGGAGCTGTTTTTT

abundance: few
len: 15
d_gene: TRBD2
j_gene: TRBJ2-1
v_gene: TRBV7-8
CDR3aa: CASSRSGRPYNEQFF
CDR3nt: TGTGCCAGCAGTCGTAGCGGGCGACCTTACAATGAGCAGTTCTTC

abundance: NA
len: 16
d_gene: TRBD1
j_gene: TRBJ1-1
v_gene: TRBV19
CDR3aa: CASSMLSPGQGPEAFF
CDR3nt: TGTGCCAGTAGTATGTTATCCCCGGGACAGGGACCTGAAGCTTTCTTT

abundance: NA
len: 20
d_gene: TRBD2
j_gene: TRBJ2-5
v_gene: TRBV6-2/TRBV6-3
CDR3aa: CASSPNFPGLAGASEETQYF
CDR3nt: TGTGCCAGCAGTCCCAACTTCCCGGGACTAGCGGGGGCCTCAGAAGAGACCCAGTACTTC

abundance: NA
len: 12
d_gene: NA
j_gene: TRBJ2-3
v_gene: TRBV20-1
CDR3aa: CSALTSVDTQYF
CDR3nt: TGCAGTGCCTTGACTTCCGTGGATACGCAGTATTTT

abundance: few
len: 14
d_gene: TRBD1
j_gene: TRBJ2-1
v_gene: TRBV5-1
CDR3aa: CASSTWTGENEQFF
CDR3nt: TGCGCCAGCAGCACATGGACAGGGGAGAATGAGCAGTTCTTC

abundance: NA
len: 14
d_gene: NA
j_gene: TRBJ2-7
v_gene: TRBV20-1
CDR3aa: CSASRPAERNEQYF
CDR3nt: TGCAGTGCTAGTCGGCCGGCTGAGAGAAACGAGCAGTACTTC

abundance: few
len: 17
d_gene: NA
j_gene: TRBJ2-7
v_gene: TRBV11-2
CDR3aa: CASSQPQDRFPSYEQYF
CDR3nt: TGTGCCAGCAGCCAACCTCAGGACAGATTCCCCAGTTACGAGCAGTACTTC

abundance: once
len: 16
d_gene: NA
j_gene: TRBJ2-5
v_gene: TRBV7-2
CDR3aa: CASSLAGTGGATAQYF
CDR3nt: TGTGCCAGCAGCTTAGCAGGGACGGGGGGCGCCACGGCCCAGTACTTC

abundance: NA
len: 14
d_gene: NA
j_gene: TRBJ1-5
v_gene: TRBV5-8
CDR3aa: CASSFEVQTVPQHF
CDR3nt: TGTGCCAGCAGCTTTGAGGTGCAGACTGTCCCCCAGCATTTT

abundance: NA
len: 13
d_gene: NA
j_gene: TRBJ1-1
v_gene: TRBV9
CDR3aa: CASSRIPGPEAFF
CDR3nt: TGTGCCAGCAGCCGTATCCCGGGCCCCGAAGCTTTCTTT

abundance: few
len: 14
d_gene: TRBD2
j_gene: TRBJ2-7
v_gene: TRBV15
CDR3aa: CATSRVGGTYEQYF
CDR3nt: TGTGCCACCAGCAGAGTGGGGGGGACCTACGAGCAGTACTTC

abundance: few
len: 17
d_gene: NA
j_gene: TRBJ2-2
v_gene: TRBV6-2/TRBV6-3
CDR3aa: CASSQNTRTGRVGELFF
CDR3nt: TGTGCCAGCAGCCAAAACACGAGGACAGGGAGGGTTGGGGAGCTGTTTTTT

abundance: many
len: 17
d_gene: NA
j_gene: TRBJ1-6
v_gene: TRBV21-1
CDR3aa: CASSKDRGWSYNSPLHF
CDR3nt: TGTGCCAGCAGCAAGGACAGGGGGTGGTCCTATAATTCACCCCTCCACTTT

abundance: NA
len: 18
d_gene: NA
j_gene: TRBJ2-6
v_gene: TRBV9
CDR3aa: CASSVLPRGRSGANVLTF
CDR3nt: TGTGCCAGCAGCGTACTCCCCAGGGGTAGGTCTGGGGCCAACGTCCTGACTTTC

abundance: NA
len: 16
d_gene: TRBD2
j_gene: TRBJ2-2
v_gene: TRBV7-2
CDR3aa: CASSLAWVAGNGELFF
CDR3nt: TGTGCCAGCAGCTTAGCGTGGGTAGCGGGCAACGGGGAGCTGTTTTTT

abundance: NA
len: 13
d_gene: NA
j_gene: TRBJ1-1
v_gene: TRBV2
CDR3aa: CASSANTNTEAFF
CDR3nt: TGTGCCAGCAGCGCGAACACGAACACTGAAGCTTTCTTT

abundance: NA
len: 15
d_gene: NA
j_gene: TRBJ1-2
v_gene: TRBV5-1
CDR3aa: CASSLGREINYGYTF
CDR3nt: TGCGCCAGCAGCTTGGGGCGCGAAATAAACTATGGCTACACCTTC

abundance: NA
len: 15
d_gene: NA
j_gene: TRBJ2-1
v_gene: TRBV7-9
CDR3aa: CASSESGRARDEQFF
CDR3nt: TGTGCCAGCAGCGAATCGGGCAGGGCAAGGGATGAGCAGTTCTTC

abundance: few
len: 14
d_gene: TRBD1
j_gene: TRBJ2-1
v_gene: TRBV5-1
CDR3aa: CASSLPSGGNEQFF
CDR3nt: TGCGCCAGCAGCTTGCCGTCAGGGGGTAATGAGCAGTTCTTC

abundance: many
len: 11
d_gene: NA
j_gene: TRBJ2-5
v_gene: TRBV29-1
CDR3aa: CSVERVETQYF
CDR3nt: TGCAGCGTTGAGCGGGTAGAGACCCAGTACTTC

abundance: NA
len: 15
d_gene: NA
j_gene: TRBJ2-1
v_gene: TRBV6-1
CDR3aa: CASRKVAASYNEQFF
CDR3nt: TGTGCCAGCAGAAAAGTAGCGGCCTCCTACAATGAGCAGTTCTTC

abundance: few
len: 15
d_gene: TRBD2
j_gene: TRBJ2-7
v_gene: TRBV6-1
CDR3aa: CASSPRSGRHYEQYF
CDR3nt: TGTGCCAGCAGTCCCCGTAGCGGGCGTCATTACGAGCAGTACTTC

abundance: NA
len: 16
d_gene: TRBD2
j_gene: TRBJ2-7
v_gene: TRBV5-1
CDR3aa: CASSLAGGARLNEQYF
CDR3nt: TGCGCCAGCAGCTTGGCCGGGGGGGCCCGTCTCAACGAGCAGTACTTC

abundance: NA
len: 17
d_gene: NA
j_gene: TRBJ2-2
v_gene: TRBV18
CDR3aa: CASSPRGRANPTGELFF
CDR3nt: TGTGCCAGCTCACCACGCGGACGGGCGAATCCCACCGGGGAGCTGTTTTTT

abundance: few
len: 14
d_gene: NA
j_gene: TRBJ1-1
v_gene: TRBV12-3/TRBV12-4
CDR3aa: CASSLGGKATEAFF
CDR3nt: TGTGCCAGCAGCCTGGGGGGAAAGGCCACTGAAGCTTTCTTT

abundance: few
len: 16
d_gene: NA
j_gene: TRBJ2-2
v_gene: TRBV5-1
CDR3aa: CASSLEGRSFAGELFF
CDR3nt: TGCGCCAGCAGCTTAGAGGGCCGGTCATTCGCCGGGGAGCTGTTTTTT